This T cell receptor beta chain was documented in a study of T cells in tuberculosis. Study details: A South African cohort included IGRA-negative adolescents, latently infected IGRA-positive adolescents and adults with active tuberculosis.

The CDR3 is made up of 16 amino acids. Germline loops: CDR1 SGHTA, CDR2 FQGNSA. Trimming took 5 bases from V and 1 from J; bases not matched to a gene: 8. Some clones are missing from TCRdb's copy, which holds only in-frame ones; the method was immunoSEQ multiplex PCR. The sample consists of 25,000 to 35,000 clones, about 95% of them appearing once. The sample taken for sequencing was PBMCs. This TCR derives from a donor between 10 and 35 years old with latent tuberculosis or without tuberculosis infection. The genes are TRBV7-2 and TRBJ2-7; 10 bases match TRBD1. Written as DNA, the CDR3 is TGTGCCAGCAGCACAAACCGGGACAGGGGATCCTACGAGCAGTACTTC. It specifies CASSTNRDRGSYEQYF.